This T cell receptor beta chain is drawn from a study of shared clonotypes between healthy human individuals. The assay was immunoSEQ multiplex PCR, and TCRdb's table has in-frame clones only and misses some. The sample has 2 million to 2.5 million clones, approximately 93% seen once. In regard to this clone: Different DNA sequences within this sample yield the same CDR3.

The CDR3 length is 15 residues. The V end lost 0 bases, the J end lost 4 bases, and 11 bases lay between the germline ends. Germline V lookup: CDR1 SGHRS, CDR2 YFSETQ. Sample: naive CD4+ T cells from PBMCs. Specified subset: CD45RA+ positively selected. The V gene is TRBV5-1, the J gene TRBJ1-5; TRBD1 is a possible D gene (6 bases). The clonotype originates from a man aged 18-30 years in good health. Some clones in this sample may be carry-over from other donors' samples. The DNA of the CDR3 is TGCGCCAGCAGCTTGGAGGGGGGGGCGAATCAGCCCCAGCATTTT. This gives the protein CASSLEGGANQPQHF.